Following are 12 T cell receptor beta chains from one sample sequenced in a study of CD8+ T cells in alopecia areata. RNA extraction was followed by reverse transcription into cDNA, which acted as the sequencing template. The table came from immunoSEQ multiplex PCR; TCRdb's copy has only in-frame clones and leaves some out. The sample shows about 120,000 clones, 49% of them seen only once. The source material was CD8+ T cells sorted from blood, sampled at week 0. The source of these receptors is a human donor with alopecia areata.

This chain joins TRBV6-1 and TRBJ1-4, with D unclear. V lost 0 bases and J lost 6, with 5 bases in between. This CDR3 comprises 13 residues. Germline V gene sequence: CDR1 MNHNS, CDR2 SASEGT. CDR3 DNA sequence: TGTGCCAGCAGTGAAGCGGGGTATGAAAAACTGTTTTTT. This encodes CASSEAGYEKLFF.

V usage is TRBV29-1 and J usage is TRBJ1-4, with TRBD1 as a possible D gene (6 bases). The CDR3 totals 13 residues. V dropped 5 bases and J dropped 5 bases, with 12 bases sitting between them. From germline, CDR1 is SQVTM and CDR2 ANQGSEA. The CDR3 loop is CSVLGQSNEKLFF. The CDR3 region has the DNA TGCAGCGTTCTTGGACAGTCCAATGAAAAACTGTTTTTT.

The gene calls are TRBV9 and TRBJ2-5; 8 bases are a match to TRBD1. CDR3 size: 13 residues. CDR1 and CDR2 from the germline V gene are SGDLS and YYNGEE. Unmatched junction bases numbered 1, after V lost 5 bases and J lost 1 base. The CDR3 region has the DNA TGTGCCAGCAGGGGGACAGGCCAAGAGACCCAGTACTTC. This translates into CASRGTGQETQYF.

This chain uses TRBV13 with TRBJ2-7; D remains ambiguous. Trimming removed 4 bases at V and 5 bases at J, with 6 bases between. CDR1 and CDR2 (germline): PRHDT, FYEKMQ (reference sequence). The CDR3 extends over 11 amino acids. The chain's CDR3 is CASSYRNEQYF. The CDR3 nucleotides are TGTGCCAGCAGCTACCGGAACGAGCAGTACTTC.

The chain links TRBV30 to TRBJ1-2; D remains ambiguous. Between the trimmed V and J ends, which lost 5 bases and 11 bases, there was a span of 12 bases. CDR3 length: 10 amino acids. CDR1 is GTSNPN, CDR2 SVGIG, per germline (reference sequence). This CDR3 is CAWSGPEYTF. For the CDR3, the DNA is TGTGCCTGGTCTGGCCCGGAATACACCTTC.

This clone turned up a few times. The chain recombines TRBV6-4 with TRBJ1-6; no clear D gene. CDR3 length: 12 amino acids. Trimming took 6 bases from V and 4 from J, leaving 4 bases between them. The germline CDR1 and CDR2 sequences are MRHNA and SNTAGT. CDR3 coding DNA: TGTGCCAGCAGACAATATAATTCACCCCTCCACTTT. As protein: CASRQYNSPLHF.

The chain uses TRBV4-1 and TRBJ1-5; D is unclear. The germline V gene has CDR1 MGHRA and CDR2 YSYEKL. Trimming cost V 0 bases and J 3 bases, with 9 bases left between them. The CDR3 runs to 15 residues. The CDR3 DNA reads TGCGCCAGCAGCCAAGATATGGAGAACAATCAGCCCCAGCATTTT. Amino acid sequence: CASSQDMENNQPQHF.

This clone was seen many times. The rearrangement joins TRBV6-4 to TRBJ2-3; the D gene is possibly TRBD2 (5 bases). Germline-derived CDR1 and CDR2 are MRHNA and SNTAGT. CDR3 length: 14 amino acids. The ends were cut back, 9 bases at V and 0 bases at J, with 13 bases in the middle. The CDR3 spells CASAAGSSTDTQYF. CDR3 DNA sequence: TGTGCCAGTGCGGCGGGCTCTAGCACAGATACGCAGTATTTT.

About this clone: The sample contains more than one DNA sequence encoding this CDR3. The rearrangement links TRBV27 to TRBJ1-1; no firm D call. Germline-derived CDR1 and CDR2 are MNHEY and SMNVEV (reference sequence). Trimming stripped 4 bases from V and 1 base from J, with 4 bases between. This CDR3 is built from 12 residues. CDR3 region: CASSSGNTEAFF. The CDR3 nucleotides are TGTGCCAGCAGTTCAGGGAACACTGAAGCTTTCTTT.

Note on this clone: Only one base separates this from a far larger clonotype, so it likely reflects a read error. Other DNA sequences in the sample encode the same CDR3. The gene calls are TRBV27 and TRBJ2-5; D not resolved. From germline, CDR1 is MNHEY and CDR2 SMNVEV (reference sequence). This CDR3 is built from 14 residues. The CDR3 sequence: CASSPLTRQETQYF. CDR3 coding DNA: TGTGCTAGCAGTCCCCTAACCCGACAAGAGACCCAGTACTTC.

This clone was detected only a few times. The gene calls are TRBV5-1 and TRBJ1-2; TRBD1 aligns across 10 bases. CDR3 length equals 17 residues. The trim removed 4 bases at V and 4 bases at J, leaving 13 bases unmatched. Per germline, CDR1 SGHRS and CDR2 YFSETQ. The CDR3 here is CASSTDRPGQGSYGYTF. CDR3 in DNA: TGCGCCAGCAGCACGGACAGGCCGGGACAGGGGAGCTATGGCTACACCTTC.

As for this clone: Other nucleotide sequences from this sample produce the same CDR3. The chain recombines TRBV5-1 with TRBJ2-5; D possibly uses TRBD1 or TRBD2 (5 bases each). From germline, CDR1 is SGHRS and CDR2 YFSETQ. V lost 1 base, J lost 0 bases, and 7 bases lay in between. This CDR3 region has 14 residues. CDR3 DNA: TGCGCCAGCAGCTTGTTGGGGGACCAAGAGACCCAGTACTTC. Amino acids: CASSLLGDQETQYF.